A selection of T cell receptor beta chains follows, all from one sample in a study of technical replicates of blood from a handful of donors. Using immunoSEQ multiplex PCR, the repertoire was profiled, and TCRdb retains in-frame clones only, with some absent. The sample yields 60,000 to 70,000 clones, approximately 86% seen once. Material: PBMCs. The origin of the receptors is a human donor in good health. Some clones in this sample may be carry-over from other donors' samples. Both conserved end residues are part of each CDR3. The order of the fields is D gene, J gene, V gene, clone size, CDR3 DNA, CDR3 protein. A D gene is named only where the DNA matches it firmly. Expanded clones are given a class, and other clones once, few, many or no size at all.

d_call: .; j_call: TRBJ1-1; v_call: TRBV2; clone_size: few; cdr3_nt: TGTGCCAGCAGGGCGCAGGCCGGCACTGAAGCTTTCTTT; cdr3_aa: CASRAQAGTEAFF
d_call: .; j_call: TRBJ1-1; v_call: TRBV30; clone_size: few; cdr3_nt: TGTGCCTGGAGTGTAGAGGTCAACACTGAAGCTTTCTTT; cdr3_aa: CAWSVEVNTEAFF
d_call: TRBD2; j_call: TRBJ2-7; v_call: TRBV10-1; clone_size: .; cdr3_nt: TGCGCCAGCAGTGAGTCGAGTAGCGGGAGCTCCTACGAGCAGTACTTC; cdr3_aa: CASSESSSGSSYEQYF
d_call: TRBD1; j_call: TRBJ2-7; v_call: TRBV18; clone_size: .; cdr3_nt: TGTGCCAGCTCCCCCCGCACAGGGGAAGACTACGAGCAGTACTTC; cdr3_aa: CASSPRTGEDYEQYF
d_call: .; j_call: TRBJ2-2; v_call: TRBV27; clone_size: .; cdr3_nt: TGTGCCAGCAGCCCCTTTGACACCGGGGAGCTGTTTTTT; cdr3_aa: CASSPFDTGELFF
d_call: .; j_call: TRBJ2-7; v_call: TRBV6-5; clone_size: .; cdr3_nt: TGTGCCACCTCCTTAGCGATAACAACCTACGAGCAGTACTTC; cdr3_aa: CATSLAITTYEQYF
d_call: .; j_call: TRBJ1-2; v_call: TRBV5-4; clone_size: .; cdr3_nt: TGTGCCAGCACCGGGGGTTCCTATGGCTACACCTTC; cdr3_aa: CASTGGSYGYTF
d_call: TRBD1; j_call: TRBJ1-1; v_call: TRBV5-1; clone_size: .; cdr3_nt: TGCGCCAGCAGCCAAGGACAGGTTCAGAACACTGAAGCTTTCTTT; cdr3_aa: CASSQGQVQNTEAFF
d_call: TRBD1; j_call: TRBJ1-5; v_call: TRBV10-3; clone_size: .; cdr3_nt: TGTGCCATCAGTGAGGCAGGGGGCGGGCAGCCCCAGCATTTT; cdr3_aa: CAISEAGGGQPQHF
d_call: .; j_call: TRBJ2-1; v_call: TRBV2; clone_size: .; cdr3_nt: TGTGCCAGCAGTTGGGGGGATAGGGGCAATGAGCAGTTCTTC; cdr3_aa: CASSWGDRGNEQFF
d_call: TRBD1; j_call: TRBJ1-2; v_call: TRBV5-6; clone_size: .; cdr3_nt: TGTGCCAGCAGCTTGGCTGCGACAGGGGACTATGGCTACACCTTC; cdr3_aa: CASSLAATGDYGYTF
d_call: .; j_call: TRBJ1-1; v_call: TRBV19; clone_size: .; cdr3_nt: TGTGCCAGTAGTATCCCCGGGGACACTGAAGCTTTCTTT; cdr3_aa: CASSIPGDTEAFF
d_call: TRBD1; j_call: TRBJ1-2; v_call: TRBV7-2; clone_size: .; cdr3_nt: TGTGCCAGCAGCATAGGGGGACAGGCCTTCTATGGCTACACCTTC; cdr3_aa: CASSIGGQAFYGYTF
d_call: .; j_call: TRBJ1-1; v_call: TRBV6-5; clone_size: .; cdr3_nt: TGTGCCACCGGGAAGGGCCCGGGCACTGAAGCTTTCTTT; cdr3_aa: CATGKGPGTEAFF
d_call: TRBD2; j_call: TRBJ2-2; v_call: TRBV2; clone_size: .; cdr3_nt: TGTGCCAGCAGGCTGGGGGGGGGCACCGGGGAGCTGTTTTTT; cdr3_aa: CASRLGGGTGELFF
d_call: .; j_call: TRBJ2-5; v_call: TRBV21-1; clone_size: .; cdr3_nt: TGTGCCAGCAGCAAAGCGGACTGGTTCGGGGGGGAGACCCAGTACTTC; cdr3_aa: CASSKADWFGGETQYF
d_call: .; j_call: TRBJ2-2; v_call: TRBV4-2; clone_size: .; cdr3_nt: TGTGCCAGCAGCCGGCGGCGCCGGGAAACCGGGGAGCTGTTTTTT; cdr3_aa: CASSRRRRETGELFF
d_call: .; j_call: TRBJ1-2; v_call: TRBV5-4; clone_size: .; cdr3_nt: TGTGCCAGCAGCGCCGGGACTAACTATGGCTACACCTTC; cdr3_aa: CASSAGTNYGYTF
d_call: TRBD2; j_call: TRBJ2-1; v_call: TRBV18; clone_size: once; cdr3_nt: TGTGCCAGCTCACCACCTAGCGGGGGTTACAATGAGCAGTTCTTC; cdr3_aa: CASSPPSGGYNEQFF
d_call: TRBD1; j_call: TRBJ1-5; v_call: TRBV2; clone_size: .; cdr3_nt: TGTGCCAGCAGTACACAGGGGGCTCAGCCCCAGCATTTT; cdr3_aa: CASSTQGAQPQHF
d_call: .; j_call: TRBJ1-6; v_call: TRBV9; clone_size: .; cdr3_nt: TGTGCCAGCAGCCCCCTCCCGCTAGGTTGGAATAATTCACCCCTCCACTTT; cdr3_aa: CASSPLPLGWNNSPLHF
d_call: .; j_call: TRBJ1-3; v_call: TRBV2; clone_size: .; cdr3_nt: TGTGCCAGCAGTGAAGCGGACACCTACTCTGGAAACACCATATATTTT; cdr3_aa: CASSEADTYSGNTIYF
d_call: .; j_call: TRBJ2-2; v_call: TRBV18; clone_size: .; cdr3_nt: TGTGCCAGCTCACCCCTCGCCACAGGAAGGGGCACCGGGGAGCTGTTTTTT; cdr3_aa: CASSPLATGRGTGELFF
d_call: .; j_call: TRBJ1-5; v_call: TRBV6-1; clone_size: .; cdr3_nt: TGTGCCAGCAGTGAAGACGGGAGTTACCAGCCCCAGCATTTT; cdr3_aa: CASSEDGSYQPQHF
d_call: .; j_call: TRBJ1-2; v_call: TRBV28; clone_size: .; cdr3_nt: TGTGCCAGCCGAGGGCCGAACTATGGCTACACCTTC; cdr3_aa: CASRGPNYGYTF
d_call: .; j_call: TRBJ1-6; v_call: TRBV18; clone_size: .; cdr3_nt: TGTGCCAGCTCCCCCAGCGTTACCTCACCCCTCCACTTT; cdr3_aa: CASSPSVTSPLHF
d_call: .; j_call: TRBJ2-2; v_call: TRBV2; clone_size: .; cdr3_nt: TGTGCCAGCCGACGCAGGGGTGATGGCGGGGAGCTGTTTTTT; cdr3_aa: CASRRRGDGGELFF
d_call: TRBD1; j_call: TRBJ2-7; v_call: TRBV5-1; clone_size: .; cdr3_nt: TGCGCCAGCAGCTCAATGGGACAGGGGATGTACGAGCAGTACTTC; cdr3_aa: CASSSMGQGMYEQYF
d_call: .; j_call: TRBJ1-1; v_call: TRBV15; clone_size: .; cdr3_nt: TGTGCCACCAGCCCGGGACAGAACACTGAAGCTTTCTTT; cdr3_aa: CATSPGQNTEAFF
d_call: TRBD1; j_call: TRBJ1-2; v_call: TRBV5-1; clone_size: .; cdr3_nt: TGCGCCAGCAGCACCGGGACAGGGGCCGGCTACACCTTC; cdr3_aa: CASSTGTGAGYTF
d_call: .; j_call: TRBJ1-1; v_call: TRBV6-4; clone_size: .; cdr3_nt: TGTGCCAGCAGTGTGAGCTTTACCATGAACACTGAAGCTTTCTTT; cdr3_aa: CASSVSFTMNTEAFF
d_call: .; j_call: TRBJ2-5; v_call: TRBV7-9; clone_size: few; cdr3_nt: TGTGCCAGCAGCGCCGAGGAGCTAGTACGGGGGACCCAGTACTTC; cdr3_aa: CASSAEELVRGTQYF
d_call: .; j_call: TRBJ2-2; v_call: TRBV25-1; clone_size: .; cdr3_nt: TGTGCCAGCAGTGGATACGACACCGGGGAGCTGTTTTTT; cdr3_aa: CASSGYDTGELFF
d_call: TRBD1; j_call: TRBJ2-7; v_call: TRBV19; clone_size: few; cdr3_nt: TGTGCCAGTAGTAGGGCGACAGGGGATGCCGAGCAGTACTTC; cdr3_aa: CASSRATGDAEQYF